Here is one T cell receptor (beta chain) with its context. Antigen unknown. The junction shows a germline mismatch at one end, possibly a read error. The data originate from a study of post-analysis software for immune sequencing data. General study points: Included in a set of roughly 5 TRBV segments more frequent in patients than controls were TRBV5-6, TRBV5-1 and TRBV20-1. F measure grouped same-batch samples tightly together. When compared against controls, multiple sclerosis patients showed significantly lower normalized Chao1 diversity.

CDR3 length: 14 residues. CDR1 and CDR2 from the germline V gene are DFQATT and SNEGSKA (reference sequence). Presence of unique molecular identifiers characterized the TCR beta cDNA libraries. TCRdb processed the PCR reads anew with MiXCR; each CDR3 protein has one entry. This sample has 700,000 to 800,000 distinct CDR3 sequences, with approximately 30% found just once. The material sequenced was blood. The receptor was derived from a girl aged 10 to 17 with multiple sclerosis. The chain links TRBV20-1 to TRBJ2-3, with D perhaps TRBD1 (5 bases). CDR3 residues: CSARDMGRIDSQYF. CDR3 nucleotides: TGCAGTGCTAGAGACATGGGGCGGATAGATTCGCAGTATTTT.